One sample yielded the 28 T cell receptor beta chains listed below, sequenced in a study of vaccination effects on CD4 cells after COVID-19. This table comes from immunoSEQ multiplex PCR, and its TCRdb copy is limited to in-frame clones, with some not included. Here the sample spans 26,000 or so clones, 83% being singletons. With the ViraFEST assay, the study expanded antigen-specific CD4+ T cells using viral peptide pools, then sequenced them. CD4+ T cell isolation took place after nine to eleven days of culture. Everyone in the study got two shots of either the BNT162b2 or mRNA-1273 vaccine. Antigens for these TCRs are unknown. This material consisted of CD4+ T cells from PBMCs cultured with HCoV-NL63 spike peptides, taken after COVID-19 vaccination. Source of these receptors: a human donor who received a COVID-19 vaccine. Some clones in this sample may be carry-over from other donors' samples.

The sample holds one count of this clone. The rearrangement joins TRBV9 to TRBJ2-5, with TRBD1 matching over 7 bases. The V segment lost 3 bases and the J segment 5 bases; nucleotides outside the gene matches: 10. Looked up from germline, CDR1 is SGDLS and CDR2 is YYNGEE. The CDR3 is 15 amino acids. The DNA for the CDR3 is TGTGCCAGCAGCGCCCTGACAGGGACGGGTGAGACCCAGTACTTC. Its protein is CASSALTGTGETQYF.

This chain uses TRBV7-8 with TRBJ2-6, with D hard to call. V shed 5 bases and J shed 4 bases, with 15 bases lying between them. This CDR3 is built from 16 residues. Per the germline V gene, CDR1 is SGHVS and CDR2 is FQNEAQ. The CDR3 bases are TGTGCCAGCAGCCCTTTATCGGGCCGAGGGGCCAACGTCCTGACTTTC. Amino acid sequence: CASSPLSGRGANVLTF.

V is TRBV19 and J is TRBJ2-1, with 15 bases aligning to TRBD2. The CDR3 length is 17 residues. Germline CDR1 reads LNHDA; CDR2 reads SQIVND (reference sequence). The J segment lost 4 bases and the V segment lost 4 bases, leaving 5 bases of the junction unmatched. CDR3 in amino acids: CASSTGLAGGQYNEQFF. For the CDR3, the DNA is TGTGCCAGTAGTACGGGACTAGCGGGGGGCCAATACAATGAGCAGTTCTTC.

This chain links TRBV19 with TRBJ1-1; TRBD1 matches 8 bases. Germline values: CDR1 LNHDA, CDR2 SQIVND (reference sequence). Losses at the gene ends were 4 bases for V and 0 bases for J; bases not matched to a gene: 4. CDR3 length: 15 amino acids. Here the CDR3 DNA reads TGTGCCAGTAGTACCGACAGGGGTATGAACACTGAAGCTTTCTTT. Amino acid sequence: CASSTDRGMNTEAFF.

This chain connects TRBV18 to TRBJ2-7; D is possibly TRBD2 (6 bases). CDR1 is KGHSH, CDR2 LQKENI, per germline. The CDR3 consists of 15 residues. V shed 6 bases and J shed 3 bases, with 18 bases lying between them. In DNA form, the CDR3 reads TGTGCCAGCTCCCCTGCGGGGATCCCCGACTACGAGCAGTACGTC. Amino acid sequence: CASSPAGIPDYEQYV.

The chain combines TRBV2 with TRBJ1-5; D remains ambiguous. Trimming took 3 bases from V and 5 from J, leaving 8 bases between them. Germline V gives CDR1 SNHLY, CDR2 FYNNEI. CDR3 length equals 13 residues. As DNA, the CDR3 is TGTGCCAGCAGTGACCTTACGCATCAGCCCCAGCATTTT. Protein product: CASSDLTHQPQHF.

This chain links TRBV4-1 with TRBJ2-3, with unresolved D. CDR3 length: 14 amino acids. Per the germline V gene, CDR1 is MGHRA and CDR2 is YSYEKL. Trimming cost V 0 bases and J 2 bases, with 6 bases left between them. DNA for the CDR3: TGCGCCAGCAGCCAAGATCCCCACACAGATACGCAGTATTTT. It codes for CASSQDPHTDTQYF.

The chain couples TRBV7-2 to TRBJ2-1, with D possibly being TRBD2 (5 bases). CDR1 is SGHTA and CDR2 is FQGNSA in the germline V gene. CDR3 length equals 12 residues. Trimming took off 3 bases at V and 8 bases at J, with 8 bases between the two ends. DNA for the CDR3: TGTGCCAGCAGCTTTCGAGGGCATGAGCAGTTCTTC. The encoded protein is CASSFRGHEQFF.

V is TRBV24-1 and J is TRBJ2-2, with 8 positions matching TRBD2. The CDR3 length is 13 residues. CDR1 and CDR2 from the germline V gene are KGHDR and SFDVKD. J was trimmed by 7 bases and V by 8 bases; bases with no gene match: 5. CDR3 in amino acids: CATTGGAGGELFF. CDR3 sequence (DNA): TGTGCCACCACGGGGGGGGCAGGCGGGGAGCTGTTTTTT.

This clone has just a few counts. The chain couples TRBV7-3 to TRBJ2-1; D assignment may be TRBD1 or TRBD2 (6 bases each). With 0 bases removed from V and 9 bases from J, the gap between germline ends came to 12 bases. Germline CDR1 reads SGHTA; CDR2 reads FQGTGA. CDR3 length: 14 residues. The CDR3 here is CASSLTLGGGEQFF. The CDR3 bases are TGTGCCAGCAGCTTAACCCTGGGGGGCGGTGAGCAGTTCTTC.

The V call is TRBV7-2, the J call TRBJ2-2, with 7 bases matching TRBD2. The germline CDR1 and CDR2 sequences are SGHTA and FQGNSA. The CDR3 has 15 amino acids. Trimming removed 1 base from V and 5 bases from J; junction bases left unmatched: 4. The chain's CDR3 is CASSLETSLTGELFF. In nucleotides, the CDR3 is TGTGCCAGCAGCTTAGAGACTAGCCTAACCGGGGAGCTGTTTTTT. The whole variable domain, filled in from reference TRBV7-2 and TRBJ2-2, reads GAGVSQSPSNKVTEKGKDVELRCDPISGHTALYWYRQSLGQGLEFLIYFQGNSAPDKSGLPSDRFSAERTGGSVSTLTIQRTQQEDSAVYLCASSLETSLTGELFFGEGSRLTVL.

The chain recombines TRBV19 with TRBJ1-5; a possible D gene is TRBD1 (6 bases). From germline, CDR1 is LNHDA and CDR2 SQIVND (reference sequence). V lost 5 bases and J lost 4, with 15 bases in between. CDR3 length: 15 amino acids. The CDR3 region has the DNA TGTGCCAGTAGTCTAAGGACAGCCTCAAATCAGCCCCAGCATTTT. As protein: CASSLRTASNQPQHF.

The chain links TRBV24-1 to TRBJ2-3, with no clear D. With 4 bases removed from V and 4 bases from J, the gap between germline ends came to 14 bases. The CDR3 extends over 15 amino acids. Germline-derived CDR1 and CDR2 are KGHDR and SFDVKD. CDR3 nucleotide sequence: TGTGCCACCAGTGACGAAAACCGCTTCCCAGATACGCAGTATTTT. The encoded protein is CATSDENRFPDTQYF.

This sequence joins TRBV6-1 and TRBJ2-7; TRBD2 matches 8 bases. In germline, CDR1 is MNHNS, CDR2 SASEGT. The CDR3 is made up of 15 amino acids. Germline trimming cut 1 base from V and 4 bases from J; bases unmatched to any gene: 6. Here the CDR3 reads CASSEERERVYEQYF. The CDR3 DNA follows: TGTGCCAGCAGTGAAGAGCGGGAGCGGGTTTACGAGCAGTACTTC.

The chain links TRBV5-1 to TRBJ2-2, with 7 bases aligning to TRBD2. Looked up from germline, CDR1 is SGHRS and CDR2 is YFSETQ. The V and J ends lost 4 bases and 6 bases, in that order; junction bases with no gene match: 12. The CDR3 has 16 residues. Written as DNA, the CDR3 is TGCGCCAGCAGCCCCGGGGTGGCTAGCGGCGCCGGGGAGCTGTTTTTT. As protein: CASSPGVASGAGELFF.

The rearrangement links TRBV7-9 to TRBJ1-1; 7 positions agree with TRBD1. V was pared by 6 bases and J by 5 bases, with 9 bases of the junction left unmatched. CDR1 and CDR2 (germline): SEHNR, FQNEAQ (reference sequence). The CDR3 is 14 residues long. CDR3 region: CASSLKQGWTEAFF. The CDR3 coding sequence is TGTGCCAGCAGTTTAAAACAGGGGTGGACTGAAGCTTTCTTT.

This clone appeared once. The CDR3 loop is CATSMPGLASTDTQYF. The DNA for the CDR3 is TGTGCCACCAGCATGCCGGGACTAGCGAGTACAGATACGCAGTATTTT. The gene calls are TRBV15 and TRBJ2-3; TRBD2 aligns across 10 bases. Germline V gene data show CDR1 as LNHNV and CDR2 as YYDKDF (reference sequence). Trimming removed 4 bases from V and 3 bases from J; junction bases left unmatched: 7. The CDR3 consists of 16 residues.

This clone came up a few times. The V gene is TRBV6-6, the J gene TRBJ1-5; perhaps TRBD1 as D (5 bases). The CDR3 sequence is 14 residues long. Germline assignment: CDR1 MNHNY and CDR2 SVGAGI (reference sequence). Trimming removed 2 bases from V and 7 bases from J, with 12 bases in between. CDR3 sequence reads: CASSYPGRGQPQHF. The CDR3 DNA reads as TGTGCCAGCAGTTACCCGGGACGTGGACAGCCCCAGCATTTT.

The chain recombines TRBV7-9 with TRBJ2-1, with a possible D match to TRBD1 (6 bases). The CDR3 has 15 amino acids. Germline-derived CDR1 and CDR2 are SEHNR and FQNEAQ (reference sequence). Trimming cost V 5 bases and J 0 bases, with 11 bases left between them. The CDR3 coding sequence is TGTGCCAGCAGCCTTACAGGGAGCTCCTACAATGAGCAGTTCTTC. This codes for CASSLTGSSYNEQFF. The entire variable domain, with the rest obtained from reference TRBV7-9 and TRBJ2-1, is as follows: DTGVSQNPRHKITKRGQNVTFRCDPISEHNRLYWYRQTLGQGPEFLTYFQNEAQLEKSRLLSDRFSAERPKGSFSTLEIQRTEQGDSAMYLCASSLTGSSYNEQFFGPGTRLTVL.

This chain uses TRBV6-2 or TRBV6-3 with TRBJ2-4, with 7 bases matching TRBD1. The CDR3 extends over 14 amino acids. From germline, CDR1 is MNHEY and CDR2 SVGEGT. Trimming at V came to 7 bases and at J to 1 base, leaving 4 bases not matched to a gene. CDR3 sequence (DNA): TGTGCCAGCACCCCAGGGGGTGCCAAAAACATTCAGTACTTC. Translation gives CASTPGGAKNIQYF.

About this clone: Germline is not matched at one junction end, which may reflect a read error. J is TRBJ1-4 and V is TRBV6-5, with 8 bases matching TRBD1. This CDR3 contains 14 residues. The germline CDR1 and CDR2 sequences are MNHEY and SVGAGI. CDR3: CAGRGPATNEKLFF. In nucleotides, the CDR3 is TGTGCCGGCAGGGGGCCTGCAACTAATGAAAAACTGTTTTTT.

CDR3 coding DNA: TGTGCCAGCAGTCCTTGGACAGTGGCCACCGGGGAGCTGTTTTTT. Its protein product is CASSPWTVATGELFF. The rearrangement joins TRBV27 to TRBJ2-2, with D perhaps matching TRBD1 (6 bases). The CDR3 is 15 amino acids. The germline V gene has CDR1 MNHEY and CDR2 SMNVEV (reference sequence). The V end was cut by 5 bases, the J end by 4 bases, with 14 bases between.

This chain joins TRBV18 and TRBJ2-2, with D possibly TRBD2 on 5 matching bases. Trimming shortened V by 5 bases and J by 6 bases, and 13 bases separated the two germline ends. CDR1 and CDR2 from the germline V gene are KGHSH and LQKENI. The CDR3 totals 14 residues. CDR3 residues: CASSESRAAGELFF. DNA for the CDR3: TGTGCCAGCTCAGAATCGAGGGCTGCCGGGGAGCTGTTTTTT.

The V gene is TRBV5-4, the J gene TRBJ2-2; 8 nucleotides match TRBD1. The J segment lost 5 bases and the V segment lost 4 bases, leaving 10 bases of the junction unmatched. The germline V gene encodes CDR1 SGHNT and CDR2 YYREEE (reference sequence). CDR3 length: 16 amino acids. The DNA for the CDR3 is TGTGCCAGCAGCCCCTGGACAGGGTTTGGGACCGGGGAGCTGTTTTTT. It specifies CASSPWTGFGTGELFF.

This clone was seen only a few times. The rearrangement links TRBV18 to TRBJ2-7; D could derive from TRBD1 or TRBD2 (5 bases each). Germline V gene lookup returns CDR1 KGHSH and CDR2 LQKENI. The V end was cut by 6 bases, the J end by 0 bases, with 12 bases between. CDR3 length: 14 residues. The CDR3 reads CASSPRGSSYEQYV. Here the CDR3 DNA reads TGTGCCAGCTCCCCGAGGGGTAGCTCCTACGAGCAGTACGTC.

This clone was observed a handful of times. V gene TRBV3-1 (or the pseudogene TRBV3-2) combines with J gene TRBJ1-3, with D hard to call. The CDR3 runs to 19 residues. Germline values: CDR1 LGHDT, CDR2 YNNKEL (reference sequence). Deletions cut 4 bases from V and 0 bases from J, with 22 bases between. The DNA of the CDR3 is TGTGCCAGCAGCCGCGAAAAAGTGGCCCTGGCAGTCTCTGGAAACACCATATATTTT. Amino acids: CASSREKVALAVSGNTIYF.

V usage is TRBV9 and J usage is TRBJ1-1; possibly TRBD1 for D (6 bases). The CDR3 loop spans 15 amino acids. Germline-derived CDR1 and CDR2 are SGDLS and YYNGEE. V was clipped by 4 bases and J by 0 bases, with 13 bases between them. CDR3 nucleotide sequence: TGTGCCAGCAGCCCGAGGACAGTCATGAACACTGAAGCTTTCTTT. It translates to CASSPRTVMNTEAFF.

The genes are TRBV6-1 and TRBJ1-4; no clear D. In germline, CDR1 is MNHNS, CDR2 SASEGT. This CDR3 has 18 amino acids. Trimming took off 1 base at V and 8 bases at J, with 23 bases between the two ends. The chain's CDR3 is CASSEERARPTMGEKLFF. The CDR3 bases are TGTGCCAGCAGTGAAGAAAGGGCAAGACCAACCATGGGGGAAAAACTGTTTTTT.